Included here is one TCR beta chain sequence, with context. Sequencing used immunoSEQ multiplex PCR; TCRdb keeps in-frame clones, though not all of them. The sample carries around 52,000 clones, around 83% recorded once. The data are from a study of Tregs in tolerant kidney transplant recipients. CDR1 and CDR2 (germline): SGHRS, YFSETQ. Trimming left V 4 bases short and J 4 bases short, with 19 bases between. The CDR3 is 16 amino acids. The specimen was CD4+ T cells from blood. The sequence was collected from a human donor in good health. The gene calls are TRBV5-1 and TRBJ2-3; possibly TRBD2 for D (6 bases). CDR3 sequence: CASSLSTSEGSDTQYF. The CDR3 DNA is TGCGCCAGCAGCCTATCGACTAGTGAGGGATCAGATACGCAGTATTTT.